The clone carrying this T cell receptor (beta chain) was recorded many times. These data belong to a study of T cells in Graves' hyperthyroidism and ophthalmopathy. The CDR3 is made up of 10 amino acids. Trimming took 6 bases from V and 7 from J, leaving 7 bases between them. Germline loops: CDR1 MDHEN, CDR2 SYDVKM. Amplified TCR beta CDR3 regions derived from RNA transcripts. With the HTBI primer set, the TCR CDR3 went through a first round of RT-PCR. TCRdb used MiXCR to reprocess the multiplex PCR reads, holding one entry per CDR3 protein. The table lists about 700,000 distinct CDR3 sequences, 14% of them singletons.

This sequence was found in a woman aged 18-35 years with Graves' hyperthyroidism. Sequences were obtained from blood. The chain couples TRBV28 to TRBJ2-7, with D possibly being TRBD2 (5 bases). In DNA, the CDR3 is TGTGCCAGCAGAAGAGGGGAGCAGTACTTC. It yields the protein CASRRGEQYF.